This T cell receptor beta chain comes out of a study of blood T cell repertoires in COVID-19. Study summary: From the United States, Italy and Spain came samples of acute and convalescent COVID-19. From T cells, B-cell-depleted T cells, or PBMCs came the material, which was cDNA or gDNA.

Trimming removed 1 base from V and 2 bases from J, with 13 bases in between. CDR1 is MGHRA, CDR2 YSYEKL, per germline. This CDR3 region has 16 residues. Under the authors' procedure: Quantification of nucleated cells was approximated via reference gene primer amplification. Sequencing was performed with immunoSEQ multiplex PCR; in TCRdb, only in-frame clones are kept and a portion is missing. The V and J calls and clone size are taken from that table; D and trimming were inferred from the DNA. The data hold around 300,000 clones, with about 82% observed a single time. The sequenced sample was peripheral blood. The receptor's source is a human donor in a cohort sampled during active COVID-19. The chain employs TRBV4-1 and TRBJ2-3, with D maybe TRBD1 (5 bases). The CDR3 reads CASSQGTGRYTDTQYF. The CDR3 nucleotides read TGCGCCAGCAGCCAAGGAACAGGACGATACACAGATACGCAGTATTTT.